The next 26 T cell receptor beta chains were all read from a single sample in a study of graft-versus-host responses after intestinal transplantation. What these receptors recognize is not known. The table came from immunoSEQ multiplex PCR; TCRdb's copy has only in-frame clones and leaves some out. The sample lists just over 95,000 clones; more than 85% were seen once. The sample was unstimulated CD4+ T cells sorted from spleen or lymph node cells, taken before intestinal transplant. The receptors come from a human donor who received an intestinal transplant.

CDR3 sequence (DNA): TGTGCAAGTCGCTTAAGACAGGCCATGTGGAACACTGAAGCTTTCTTT. It codes for CASRLRQAMWNTEAFF. The J gene is TRBJ1-1, the V gene TRBV12-2; the table's D call of TRBD1 was not tested on the DNA. TRBV12-2 is noted as a pseudogene. This CDR3 has 16 residues.

The chain's CDR3 is CASSLDLAVYNEQFF. The CDR3 nucleotides read TGTGCCAGCAGCTTGGACCTAGCGGTCTACAATGAGCAGTTCTTC. The V gene is TRBV5-4, the J gene TRBJ2-1; 7 nucleotides align to TRBD2. V shed 0 bases and J 3 bases; nucleotides not matched to a gene: 3. This CDR3 spans 15 amino acids. CDR1 and CDR2 from the germline V gene are SGHNT and YYREEE (reference sequence).

J is TRBJ1-6 and V is TRBV7-3; D might be TRBD1 (6 bases). The CDR3 runs to 13 residues. V was cut by 4 bases and J by 8 bases, with 9 bases left in between. Germline V gene data show CDR1 as SGHTA and CDR2 as FQGTGA. The CDR3 is CASSSDSYSPLHF. As DNA, the CDR3 is TGTGCCAGCAGCTCGGACAGCTATTCACCCCTCCACTTT.

This clone was counted a few times. J is TRBJ1-2 and V is TRBV6-6, with a possible D match to TRBD1 (6 bases). The CDR3 totals 13 residues. V lost 2 bases, J lost 5 bases, and 9 bases lay in between. Germline CDR1 is MNHNY and CDR2 is SVGAGI (reference sequence). The CDR3 here is CASSYPGAYGYTF. The CDR3 DNA reads as TGTGCCAGCAGTTACCCAGGGGCTTATGGCTACACCTTC.

This clone was seen a few times. This chain links TRBV6-1 with TRBJ2-7; TRBD1 matches 10 bases. J gave up 0 bases and V 1 base, and 0 bases lay outside the gene matches. This CDR3 contains 15 residues. Germline lookup yields CDR1 MNHNS and CDR2 SASEGT. This chain's CDR3 is CASSEGTGGSYEQYF. CDR3 nucleotides: TGTGCCAGCAGTGAAGGGACAGGGGGCTCCTACGAGCAGTACTTC.

This clone was counted a single time. This chain links TRBV6-5 with TRBJ1-1, with 10 bases identical to TRBD1. With V trimmed by 3 bases and J by 5 bases, 6 bases remained unmatched. The length of the CDR3 is 15 residues. Germline V gives CDR1 MNHEY, CDR2 SVGAGI. CDR3 sequence: CASSYSGTGETEAFF. The CDR3 bases are TGTGCCAGCAGTTATTCGGGGACAGGGGAAACTGAAGCTTTCTTT.

The rearrangement joins TRBV2 to TRBJ2-1; no reliable D call. CDR3 length: 15 amino acids. V gave up 3 bases and J gave up 0 bases, with 9 bases separating them. CDR1 and CDR2 (germline): SNHLY, FYNNEI. This CDR3 is CASSDMSSSYNEQFF. The CDR3 nucleotides are TGTGCCAGCAGTGACATGTCTAGCTCCTACAATGAGCAGTTCTTC.

V gene TRBV2 combines with J gene TRBJ2-7; the D gene is possibly TRBD1 (5 bases). The CDR3 consists of 11 residues. Trimming cost V 6 bases and J 4 bases, with 7 bases left between them. The germline CDR1 and CDR2 sequences are SNHLY and FYNNEI. The CDR3 DNA follows: TGTGCCAGCAGACAGGCTTACGAGCAGTACTTC. Its translation: CASRQAYEQYF.

The chain uses TRBV4-3 and TRBJ1-1; possibly TRBD1 for D (6 bases). Germline V gene lookup returns CDR1 LGHNA and CDR2 YSLEER. The CDR3 has 13 amino acids. Trimming removed 3 bases at V and 5 bases at J, with 10 bases between. DNA of the CDR3: TGCGCCAGCAGCCAGGACCAGGGGACTGAAGCTTTCTTT. This gives the protein CASSQDQGTEAFF.

This clone was found once. The chain has TRBV2 and TRBJ2-1, with 10 bases identical to TRBD1. Trimming removed 7 bases from V and 2 bases from J; junction bases left unmatched: 5. There are 15 residues in the CDR3. Germline assignment: CDR1 SNHLY and CDR2 FYNNEI. The CDR3: CASTIGTGAYNEQFF. Written as DNA, the CDR3 is TGTGCCAGCACTATAGGGACAGGGGCCTACAATGAGCAGTTCTTC.

This chain joins TRBV6-6 and TRBJ2-2; D uncertain. Looked up from germline, CDR1 is MNHNY and CDR2 is SVGAGI (reference sequence). With 4 bases removed from V and 3 bases from J, the gap between germline ends came to 9 bases. CDR3 length equals 14 residues. CDR3 in amino acids: CASSSYGDTGELFF. Here the CDR3 DNA reads TGTGCCAGCAGTTCTTACGGAGACACCGGGGAGCTGTTTTTT.

The chain links TRBV7-8 to TRBJ1-4; D is perhaps TRBD1 (5 bases). CDR3 length equals 16 residues. Germline CDR1 SGHVS, CDR2 FQNEAQ. V lost 0 bases, J lost 0 bases, and 8 bases lay in between. The CDR3 nucleotides read TGTGCCAGCAGCTTAGCGATAGGGGCAACTAATGAAAAACTGTTTTTT. Translation gives CASSLAIGATNEKLFF.

The chain joins TRBV7-2 to TRBJ1-6; possibly TRBD1 for D (5 bases). Deletions cut 1 base from V and 7 bases from J, with 14 bases between. Germline-derived CDR1 and CDR2 are SGHTA and FQGNSA. CDR3 length equals 16 residues. CDR3 nucleotide sequence: TGTGCCAGCAGCTTAGGTTTCGACAGAACCAATTCACCCCTCCACTTT. As protein: CASSLGFDRTNSPLHF.

This clone was seen only once. CDR3 DNA: TGTGCCAGCTTAATAGCAGGGGCTGGCTACACCTTC. It translates to CASLIAGAGYTF. V gene TRBV6-6 combines with J gene TRBJ1-2; D is possibly TRBD1 (6 bases). V was clipped by 8 bases and J by 7 bases, with 14 bases between them. The CDR3 spans 12 residues. CDR1 is MNHNY and CDR2 is SVGAGI in the germline V gene (reference sequence).

The rearrangement links TRBV6-5 to TRBJ2-2; no clear D. V shed 0 bases and J shed 9 bases, with 11 bases lying between them. The CDR3 runs to 14 residues. Germline V lookup: CDR1 MNHEY, CDR2 SVGAGI. The CDR3: CASSYSPVWRELFF. The CDR3, as DNA: TGTGCCAGCAGTTACTCTCCTGTTTGGCGGGAGCTGTTTTTT.

This chain connects TRBV6-1 to TRBJ1-5; no firm D call. The CDR3 contains 14 residues. Per the germline V gene, CDR1 is MNHNS and CDR2 is SASEGT. Deletions cut 4 bases from V and 9 bases from J, with 16 bases between. CDR3 loop: CASSVAPLGGPQHF. For the CDR3, the DNA is TGTGCCAGCAGTGTGGCACCCCTGGGAGGGCCCCAGCATTTT.

This rearrangement joins TRBV11-2 to TRBJ1-5, with D possibly being TRBD1 (5 bases). The CDR3 is made up of 13 amino acids. Trimming cost V 3 bases and J 5 bases, with 8 bases left between them. The V gene's germline CDR1 is SGHAT and CDR2 FQNNGV. CDR3 sequence (DNA): TGTGCCAGCAGCTTCGACAGCTATCAGCCCCAGCATTTT. It is translated as CASSFDSYQPQHF.

V gene TRBV5-1 combines with J gene TRBJ2-3; the D is unclear. The V end lost 0 bases, the J end lost 2 bases, and 7 bases lay between the germline ends. In germline, CDR1 is SGHRS, CDR2 YFSETQ. The CDR3 runs 14 residues. The CDR3 sequence: CASSLASFTDTQYF. CDR3 DNA sequence: TGCGCCAGCAGCTTGGCTTCCTTCACAGATACGCAGTATTTT.

The V and J genes are TRBV13 and TRBJ1-2; TRBD1 agrees at 11 bases. The CDR3 is 14 residues long. V trimming: 5 bases; J trimming: 5 bases; junction bases outside the gene matches: 4. In germline, CDR1 is PRHDT, CDR2 FYEKMQ (reference sequence). The CDR3 reads CASSPGQGAYGYTF. In DNA, the CDR3 is TGTGCCAGCAGCCCAGGACAGGGGGCATATGGCTACACCTTC.

The gene calls are TRBV28 and TRBJ1-2; maybe TRBD1 (6 bases). The CDR3 is 13 residues long. Trimming took 10 bases from V and 4 from J, leaving 16 bases between them. Germline assignment: CDR1 MDHEN and CDR2 SYDVKM. CDR3 protein: CATEETGSYGYTF. DNA of the CDR3: TGTGCCACAGAGGAGACAGGTAGCTATGGCTACACCTTC.

The chain recombines TRBV5-4 with TRBJ2-2, with D maybe TRBD2 (7 bases). Germline V gives CDR1 SGHNT, CDR2 YYREEE (reference sequence). Trimming took 3 bases from V and 4 from J, leaving 10 bases between them. The CDR3 length is 14 residues. The CDR3 region has the DNA TGTGCCAGCAGCTCCCGGGGGGCCACCGGGGAGCTGTTTTTT. It is translated as CASSSRGATGELFF.

The chain is built from TRBV5-4 and TRBJ1-2; the D gene is possibly TRBD1 (6 bases). The CDR3 loop spans 15 amino acids. V lost 4 bases, J lost 6 bases, and 19 bases lay in between. The germline gives CDR1 SGHNT, CDR2 YYREEE (reference sequence). The CDR3 sequence: CASSGKGRGYDGYTF. CDR3 DNA: TGTGCCAGCAGCGGTAAGGGGAGGGGGTATGATGGCTACACCTTC.

V gene TRBV30 combines with J gene TRBJ1-2, with a tentative D call TRBD1 (5 bases). CDR1 is GTSNPN, CDR2 SVGIG, per germline (reference sequence). This CDR3 contains 14 residues. The V end was cut by 3 bases, the J end by 0 bases, with 11 bases between. CDR3 in amino acids: CAWRKGATNYGYTF. In nucleotides, the CDR3 is TGTGCCTGGAGAAAAGGGGCAACTAACTATGGCTACACCTTC.

The chain carries TRBV10-3 and TRBJ2-7, with D possibly being TRBD2 (7 bases). Germline V CDR1 and CDR2: ENHRY, SYGVKD. V shed 9 bases and J shed 5 bases, with 23 bases lying between them. The CDR3 is made up of 15 amino acids. The CDR3 is CAIQRGGGAPDEQYF. The CDR3 nucleotides read TGTGCCATTCAAAGGGGAGGGGGGGCGCCCGACGAGCAGTACTTC.

The rearrangement links TRBV7-2 to TRBJ1-4; possible D gene TRBD1, 5 bases. The CDR3 totals 13 residues. V was shortened by 2 bases and J by 10 bases, with 11 bases between the two germline ends. Germline V lookup: CDR1 SGHTA, CDR2 FQGNSA. CDR3 in DNA: TGTGCCAGCAGCTTAATCAGGGAAGGAAAACTGTTTTTT. Translation gives CASSLIREGKLFF.

This clone was found once. This chain links TRBV19 with TRBJ2-7, with 8 nucleotides matching TRBD1. The CDR3 totals 15 residues. After removal of 4 bases from V and 1 base from J, the junction contained 6 bases not matched to a gene. Germline values: CDR1 LNHDA, CDR2 SQIVND (reference sequence). The CDR3 region is CASSRTGTGSYEQYF. CDR3 DNA: TGTGCCAGTAGTAGAACCGGGACAGGATCCTACGAGCAGTACTTC.